The present T cell receptor beta chain was sequenced within a study of T cells in Graves' hyperthyroidism and ophthalmopathy. This clonotype was seen only a few times. What it binds is unknown. Overall study findings and caveats: A model using 13 V-J features told ophthalmopathy apart from stable hyperthyroidism. Blood samples included most of the expanded thyroid clonotypes exceeding 0.001.

Germline CDR1 SNHLY, CDR2 FYNNEI. The CDR3 has 14 amino acids. V was cut by 5 bases and J by 0 bases, with 10 bases left in between. The CDR3 regions of TCR beta were amplified from RNA transcripts. The primer set for the first-round RT-PCR of the TCR CDR3 was HTBI. Each CDR3 protein gets one entry after TCRdb re-called the multiplex PCR reads with MiXCR. The repertoire holds roughly 570,000 distinct CDR3 sequences, with about 43% as singletons. The sequenced material came from peripheral blood or thyroid tissue (not recorded which). The chain employs TRBV2 and TRBJ2-5; TRBD1 is a possible D gene (5 bases). The receptor comes from an adult woman with Graves' disease, either hyperthyroidism or ophthalmopathy (not recorded which). The CDR3 DNA reads as TGTGCCAGCAGTCAGACAGCGTACCAAGAGACCCAGTACTTC. Protein sequence: CASSQTAYQETQYF.